This is a list of T cell receptor beta chains from one sample in a study of shared clonotypes between healthy human individuals. Clones were read by immunoSEQ multiplex PCR, and TCRdb kept only the in-frame ones, dropping some. This sample carries under 2,500,000 clones, about 94% of them seen once, and the ten largest clones take roughly 0.13%. Sequencing was carried out using naive CD4+ T cells sorted from blood. Receptor source: a man younger than 30 in good health. Both conserved end residues are part of each CDR3. The D gene is left open where the match is weak. Expanded clones are given a class, and other clones once, few, many or no size at all.

len,j_gene,v_gene,abundance,d_gene,CDR3aa,CDR3nt
14,TRBJ2-2,TRBV6-5,-,-,CASRSRAITGELFF,TGTGCCAGCAGGTCCCGGGCCATCACCGGGGAGCTGTTTTTT
13,TRBJ1-2,TRBV5-5,once,-,CASSLVQDYGYTF,TGTGCCAGCAGCTTGGTACAGGACTATGGCTACACCTTC
13,TRBJ2-2,TRBV4-3,-,-,CASSQGTLGELFF,TGCGCCAGCAGCCAAGGGACTTTGGGGGAGCTGTTTTTT
16,TRBJ2-3,TRBV30,-,TRBD1,CAWNGEDRGGTDTQYF,TGTGCCTGGAACGGGGAGGACAGGGGTGGAACGGATACGCAGTATTTT
13,TRBJ2-3,TRBV18,-,-,CASSPPGGDTQYF,TGTGCCAGCTCACCACCGGGGGGAGATACGCAGTATTTT
16,TRBJ2-5,TRBV5-1,-,TRBD2,CASSLEGSGGQETQYF,TGCGCCAGCAGCTTAGAGGGTAGCGGGGGCCAAGAGACCCAGTACTTC
12,TRBJ2-7,TRBV2,-,-,CASSVVIYEQYF,TGTGCCAGCAGTGTAGTGATCTACGAGCAGTACTTC
13,TRBJ2-7,TRBV7-8,-,-,CASSLSEGFEQYF,TGTGCCAGCAGCTTAAGTGAGGGATTCGAGCAGTACTTC
16,TRBJ2-2,TRBV18,-,-,CASSPPVGTNTGELFF,TGTGCCAGCTCACCACCGGTAGGGACGAACACCGGGGAGCTGTTTTTT
13,TRBJ2-3,TRBV6-5,-,-,CASSPQGLDTQYF,TGTGCCAGCAGTCCACAGGGTCTAGATACGCAGTATTTT
16,TRBJ2-3,TRBV7-3,-,-,CASSRQARGLSDTQYF,TGTGCCAGCAGCCGCCAGGCGAGGGGTTTGTCAGATACGCAGTATTTT
13,TRBJ1-1,TRBV6-6,-,-,CASSGGVNTEAFF,TGTGCCAGCAGTGGGGGGGTGAACACTGAAGCTTTCTTT
17,TRBJ1-6,TRBV30,-,TRBD1,CAWSSRQGASYNSPLHF,TGTGCCTGGAGTTCTCGACAGGGGGCATCCTATAATTCACCCCTCCACTTT
13,TRBJ1-4,TRBV6-1,-,-,CASRDGTNEKLFF,TGTGCCAGTCGGGATGGAACTAATGAAAAACTGTTTTTT
15,TRBJ2-3,TRBV5-4,-,TRBD1,CASSPGQYRTDTQYF,TGTGCCAGCAGCCCGGGACAGTACCGCACAGATACGCAGTATTTT
15,TRBJ1-2,TRBV10-1,-,-,CASSESRGGYYGYTF,TGCGCCAGCAGTGAGTCGCGCGGGGGATACTATGGCTACACCTTC
17,TRBJ2-7,TRBV18,-,TRBD1,CASSPPVTGGAPNEQYF,TGTGCCAGCTCACCCCCCGTGACAGGGGGCGCGCCCAACGAGCAGTACTTC
15,TRBJ2-7,TRBV18,-,-,CASSRARDNSYEQYF,TGTGCCAGCTCACGGGCGAGGGACAACTCCTACGAGCAGTACTTC
14,TRBJ2-5,TRBV19,-,TRBD1,CASSLGQNIETQYF,TGTGCCAGTAGTTTGGGACAGAATATAGAGACCCAGTACTTC
15,TRBJ2-7,TRBV5-1,-,TRBD1,CASSPATGGAYEQYF,TGCGCCAGCAGTCCGGCAACAGGGGGTGCTTACGAGCAGTACTTC
15,TRBJ2-7,TRBV4-3,-,TRBD1,CASSLYPGQGYEQYF,TGCGCCAGCAGCCTTTACCCGGGACAGGGCTACGAGCAGTACTTC
13,TRBJ2-7,TRBV18,-,TRBD1,CASSKGQVYEQYF,TGTGCCAGCTCGAAGGGACAGGTCTACGAGCAGTACTTC
11,TRBJ2-7,TRBV5-6,-,-,CASSRTVEQYF,TGTGCCAGCAGCCGGACAGTCGAGCAGTACTTC
15,TRBJ1-6,TRBV5-5,-,TRBD1,CASSYGTGYNSPLHF,TGTGCCAGCAGCTACGGGACAGGCTATAATTCACCCCTCCACTTT
20,TRBJ2-2,TRBV5-4,-,TRBD1,CASSPSTRGQGVRYTGELFF,TGTGCCAGCAGCCCCTCAACCCGGGGACAGGGGGTGAGATACACCGGGGAGCTGTTTTTT
12,TRBJ2-7,TRBV2,-,-,CASRGNVYEQYF,TGTGCCAGCAGAGGGAATGTCTACGAGCAGTACTTC
15,TRBJ2-7,TRBV18,-,-,CASSPGSTPSYEQYF,TGTGCCAGCTCGCCCGGATCGACCCCCTCCTACGAGCAGTACTTC
13,TRBJ1-1,TRBV19,once,TRBD1,CASTRGVGTEAFF,TGTGCCAGTACCAGGGGGGTCGGCACTGAAGCTTTCTTT
12,TRBJ2-2,TRBV6-5,-,-,CASGRSTGELFF,TGTGCCAGCGGCAGATCGACTGGGGAGCTGTTTTTT
15,TRBJ2-2,TRBV2,-,TRBD2,CASRRTSGETGELFF,TGTGCCAGCAGACGGACTAGCGGGGAGACCGGGGAGCTGTTTTTT
15,TRBJ1-4,TRBV2,-,-,CASSEKGVLSEKLFF,TGTGCCAGCAGTGAGAAGGGGGTTCTGTCTGAAAAACTGTTTTTT
14,TRBJ2-7,TRBV6-5,-,-,CASSYSGQLYEQYF,TGTGCCAGCAGTTACTCTGGACAGCTCTACGAGCAGTACTTC
14,TRBJ2-1,TRBV9,-,-,CASSVQLANNEQFF,TGTGCCAGCAGCGTGCAGTTAGCTAACAATGAGCAGTTCTTC
14,TRBJ1-6,TRBV27,-,-,CAAGGAGVNSPLHF,TGTGCCGCGGGGGGGGCAGGGGTTAATTCACCCCTCCACTTT
17,TRBJ1-3,TRBV5-6,-,-,CASSWTPTGTSGNTIYF,TGTGCCAGCAGCTGGACACCAACAGGGACCTCTGGAAACACCATATATTTT
16,TRBJ1-3,TRBV19,-,TRBD1,CASSIQGASAGNTIYF,TGTGCCAGTAGTATACAGGGGGCATCGGCGGGAAACACCATATATTTT
14,TRBJ2-2,TRBV6-5,-,TRBD1,CASSLLQGRGELFF,TGTGCCAGCAGTTTACTACAGGGGCGCGGGGAGCTGTTTTTT
12,TRBJ1-5,TRBV19,-,-,CASTSLGEPQHF,TGTGCCAGTACCTCCTTGGGGGAACCCCAGCATTTT
16,TRBJ2-2,TRBV9,-,TRBD1,CASSPLQGPNTGELFF,TGTGCCAGCAGCCCTTTACAGGGGCCCAACACCGGGGAGCTGTTTTTT
14,TRBJ1-4,TRBV19,once,-,CASSISDVSEKLFF,TGTGCCAGTAGTATCTCGGACGTCAGTGAAAAACTGTTTTTT
18,TRBJ1-3,TRBV19,few,TRBD1,CASSSAAGQGYSGNTIYF,TGTGCCAGTAGTTCGGCGGCTGGACAGGGATACTCTGGAAACACCATATATTTT
14,TRBJ2-3,TRBV7-9,-,TRBD2,CASSSGGLGDTQYF,TGTGCCAGCAGTAGCGGGGGGCTAGGAGATACGCAGTATTTT
15,TRBJ1-2,TRBV27,once,-,CASSLAPRDLDGYTF,TGTGCCAGCAGTTTGGCGCCCAGGGATTTGGATGGCTACACCTTC
14,TRBJ1-1,TRBV7-2,-,-,CASSIQFHNTEAFF,TGTGCCAGCAGCATTCAGTTCCATAACACTGAAGCTTTCTTT
16,TRBJ1-1,TRBV5-4,-,-,CASSLGQGHMNTEAFF,TGTGCCAGCAGCCTCGGGCAGGGGCACATGAACACTGAAGCTTTCTTT
15,TRBJ2-7,TRBV6-1,-,-,CASSGIQVLSYEQYF,TGTGCCAGCAGTGGGATACAGGTTTTGTCCTACGAGCAGTACTTC
14,TRBJ1-5,TRBV6-5,-,-,CASSYGVRSQPQHF,TGTGCCAGCAGTTACGGGGTCAGGTCTCAGCCCCAGCATTTT
14,TRBJ2-3,TRBV5-1,-,TRBD1,CASSSTGARDTQYF,TGCGCCAGCAGCTCCACAGGGGCTAGAGATACGCAGTATTTT
16,TRBJ2-4,TRBV19,-,-,CASSLSGPTAKNIQYF,TGTGCCAGTAGCCTTAGTGGCCCCACAGCCAAAAACATTCAGTACTTC
17,TRBJ1-5,TRBV6-1,-,-,CASSESWTITGYQPQHF,TGTGCCAGCAGTGAGAGTTGGACGATTACTGGGTATCAGCCCCAGCATTTT
17,TRBJ2-1,TRBV10-1,-,TRBD1,CASSERQGQKSYNEQFF,TGCGCCAGCAGTGAGCGACAGGGTCAGAAGTCCTACAATGAGCAGTTCTTC
14,TRBJ2-7,TRBV7-9,-,TRBD1,CASRGWTGDHEQYF,TGTGCCAGCAGGGGTTGGACAGGGGACCACGAGCAGTACTTC
15,TRBJ2-4,TRBV6-1,once,-,CASRELAATKNIQYF,TGTGCCAGCAGGGAACTAGCAGCCACCAAAAACATTCAGTACTTC
15,TRBJ2-3,TRBV11-2,once,TRBD2,CASSLALAGADTQYF,TGTGCCAGCAGCTTGGCACTAGCGGGAGCAGATACGCAGTATTTT
17,TRBJ2-3,TRBV5-4,-,-,CASSLDVTASGTDTQYF,TGTGCCAGCAGCTTGGATGTGACGGCCAGCGGGACAGATACGCAGTATTTT
13,TRBJ2-5,TRBV19,-,-,CASSIRGEETQYF,TGTGCCAGTAGTATTAGAGGAGAAGAGACCCAGTACTTC
16,TRBJ2-7,TRBV5-1,-,TRBD2,CASSLVPGLASYEQYF,TGCGCCAGCAGCTTGGTTCCGGGACTAGCGAGCTACGAGCAGTACTTC